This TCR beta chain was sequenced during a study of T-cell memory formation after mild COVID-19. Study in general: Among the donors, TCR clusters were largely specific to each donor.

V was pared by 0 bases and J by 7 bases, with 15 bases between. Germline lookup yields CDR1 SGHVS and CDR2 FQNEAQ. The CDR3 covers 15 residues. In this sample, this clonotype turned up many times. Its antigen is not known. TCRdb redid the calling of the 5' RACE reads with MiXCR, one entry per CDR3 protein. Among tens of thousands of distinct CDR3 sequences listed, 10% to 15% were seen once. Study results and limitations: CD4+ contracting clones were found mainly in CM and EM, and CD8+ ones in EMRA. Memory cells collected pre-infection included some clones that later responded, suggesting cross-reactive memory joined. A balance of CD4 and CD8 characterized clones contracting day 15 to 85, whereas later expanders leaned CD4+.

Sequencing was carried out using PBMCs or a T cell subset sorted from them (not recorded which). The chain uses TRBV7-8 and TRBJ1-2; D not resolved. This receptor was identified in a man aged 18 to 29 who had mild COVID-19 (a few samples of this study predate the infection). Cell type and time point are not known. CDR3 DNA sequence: TGTGCCAGCAGCTTAGCGGCAGGCACGTATCCTGGCTACACCTTC. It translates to CASSLAAGTYPGYTF.